This T cell receptor (beta chain) was captured by sequencing in a study of blood T cell repertoires in COVID-19. Overall study: Acute-phase and convalescent COVID-19 samples originated in the United States, Italy and Spain.

Method: immunoSEQ multiplex PCR; TCRdb's copy keeps in-frame clones and lacks some. Altogether approximately 250,000 clones are present, roughly 90% being singletons, with the ten largest covering approximately 2%. The specimen sequenced was peripheral blood. The source is a man aged 30 to 39 with active or convalescent COVID-19.

CDR3 DNA sequence: TGTGCCAGCAGCCCCAGGGGGCAGGGCGGGGAGCTGTTTTTT. Amino acid sequence: CASSPRGQGGELFF. The V call is TRBV9, the J call TRBJ2-2, with TRBD1 identical over 8 bases. The CDR3 runs 14 residues. Germline CDR1 reads SGDLS; CDR2 reads YYNGEE. V lost 4 bases, J lost 7 bases, and 6 bases stayed unmatched.